These T cell receptor beta chains were read from a single sample in a study of vaccination and CD4 T cells after COVID-19. These receptors' targets are unknown. One entry per CDR3 protein, called by TCRdb with MiXCR from the PCR reads. The sample includes more than 20,000 distinct CDR3 sequences, about two fifths of them seen just once. Specimen: CD4+ T cells from blood, cultured in vitro, collected about 7 months after SARS-CoV-2 vaccination. The receptors were gathered from a human donor who had recovered from COVID-19. CDR3s include the opening cysteine and the closing phenylalanine or tryptophan. D genes are given only for firm matches. Some rows have no size entry. The others give once, few or many, or a class for an expanded clone.

TRBV11-1	few	NA	TRBJ1-2	CASSSPGYGYTF
TRBV20-1	NA	NA	TRBJ2-2	CSARDQLGRSRNTGELFF
TRBV12-3/TRBV12-4	NA	TRBD1	TRBJ1-2	CASSKDRVYGYTF
TRBV6-4	NA	TRBD2	TRBJ2-2	CASSRLATGELFF
TRBV9	NA	NA	TRBJ1-6	CASSGARGDSPLHF
TRBV7-3	few	NA	TRBJ2-1	CASSLPGSAMDEQFF
TRBV20-1	few	NA	TRBJ2-5	CSAGPPSSGQETQYF
TRBV6-1	few	TRBD1	TRBJ1-2	CASASTGNYGYTF
TRBV2	NA	NA	TRBJ1-1	CASRSALSTEAFF
TRBV18	few	TRBD1	TRBJ2-5	CASSPGTGEETQYF